The 32 T cell receptor beta chains reported below all come from one sample, sequenced in a study of blood T cell repertoires in COVID-19. Data came from immunoSEQ multiplex PCR; TCRdb stores just in-frame clones and leaves some out. The data hold under 250,000 clones, with more than 75% observed a single time. Sequences were obtained from PBMCs or T cells enriched from blood (not recorded which). These receptors came from a man aged 40-55 years who had recovered from COVID-19.

J is TRBJ2-1 and V is TRBV3-1 (or the pseudogene TRBV3-2); 10 nucleotides align to TRBD2. The CDR3 is made up of 16 amino acids. Germline CDR1 is LGHDT and CDR2 is YNNKEL (reference sequence). Trimming removed 4 bases from V and 3 bases from J; junction bases left unmatched: 6. This chain's CDR3 is CASSPFTSGNYNEQFF. The CDR3 DNA reads as TGTGCCAGCAGCCCCTTCACTAGCGGGAACTACAATGAGCAGTTCTTC.

This chain connects TRBV5-1 to TRBJ2-7, with D perhaps TRBD1 (6 bases). Trimming stripped 2 bases from V and 2 bases from J, with 17 bases between. Germline CDR1 reads SGHRS; CDR2 reads YFSETQ. This CDR3 has 16 amino acids. CDR3 nucleotides: TGCGCCAGCAGCTTCCAGGACAGTCTAGTCCCCTACGAGCAGTACTTC. It is translated as CASSFQDSLVPYEQYF.

J is TRBJ2-3 and V is TRBV6-2 or TRBV6-3; 10 bases align to TRBD2. CDR3 length: 17 amino acids. Germline CDR1 and CDR2: MNHEY and SVGEGT. The trim removed 2 bases at V and 3 bases at J, leaving 8 bases unmatched. The CDR3 bases are TGTGCCAGCAGTTACGGGGGCCGGACTAGCGGTACAGATACGCAGTATTTT. Its protein product is CASSYGGRTSGTDTQYF.

This clone was counted a few times. The genes are TRBV6-2 or TRBV6-3 and TRBJ1-2; D remains ambiguous. Trimming stripped 6 bases from V and 6 bases from J, with 11 bases between. Germline values: CDR1 MNHEY, CDR2 SVGEGT. The CDR3 contains 12 residues. The CDR3 sequence: CASSLPGNGYTF. CDR3 in DNA: TGTGCCAGCAGCCTGCCCGGGAATGGCTACACCTTC.

The chain employs TRBV5-1 and TRBJ2-7; D might be TRBD2 (5 bases). From germline, CDR1 is SGHRS and CDR2 YFSETQ. The CDR3 covers 14 residues. V was pared by 0 bases and J by 5 bases, with 12 bases between. The CDR3 is CASSLAPPGNEQYF. In nucleotides, the CDR3 is TGCGCCAGCAGCTTGGCCCCCCCGGGGAACGAGCAGTACTTC.

This clone was detected only once. The J gene is TRBJ2-2, the V gene TRBV20-1; 7 positions match TRBD2. Looked up from germline, CDR1 is DFQATT and CDR2 is SNEGSKA (reference sequence). CDR3 length: 13 residues. J gave up 4 bases and V 3 bases, and 2 bases lay outside the gene matches. The CDR3: CSASGGGTGELFF. The CDR3 DNA sequence: TGCAGTGCTAGTGGGGGGGGCACCGGGGAGCTGTTTTTT.

The chain combines TRBV27 with TRBJ2-1; TRBD2 matches at 10 bases. The CDR3 spans 15 residues. The germline V gene encodes CDR1 MNHEY and CDR2 SMNVEV (reference sequence). V trimming: 5 bases; J trimming: 5 bases; junction bases outside the gene matches: 6. The CDR3 here is CASSVTSGAHNEQFF. The CDR3 nucleotides are TGTGCCAGCAGTGTTACTAGCGGGGCCCACAATGAGCAGTTCTTC.

The chain recombines TRBV7-2 with TRBJ2-2; weak D call: TRBD2 (7 bases). Germline V gives CDR1 SGHTA, CDR2 FQGNSA. V was pared by 1 base and J by 4 bases, with 13 bases between. The CDR3 totals 16 residues. CDR3 loop: CASSLVRGPGTGELFF. The CDR3 nucleotides read TGTGCCAGCAGCTTAGTGCGGGGGCCGGGCACCGGGGAGCTGTTTTTT.

CDR3 sequence reads: CASRKEAGVGREQYF. The DNA of the CDR3 is TGCGCCAGCAGGAAGGAAGCGGGAGTAGGGCGGGAGCAGTACTTC. V is TRBV5-1 and J is TRBJ2-7; 8 positions match TRBD2. The CDR3 loop spans 15 amino acids. V was clipped by 5 bases and J by 7 bases; unmatched bases: 14. Germline V gene sequence: CDR1 SGHRS, CDR2 YFSETQ.

The chain uses TRBV6-2 or TRBV6-3 and TRBJ2-4, with TRBD1 as a possible D gene (6 bases). The CDR3 covers 16 residues. Germline CDR1 MNHEY, CDR2 SVGEGT. Trimming removed 5 bases at V and 10 bases at J, with 24 bases between. DNA of the CDR3: TGTGCCAGCAGTCCCTATCTGACAGGAATGGGGGCGATTCAGTACTTC. It specifies CASSPYLTGMGAIQYF.

CDR3: CASSLAGSSGNTIYF. The CDR3 DNA is TGCGCCAGCAGCTTGGCCGGTAGCTCTGGAAACACCATATATTTT. The V call is TRBV5-1, the J call TRBJ1-3; the D is unclear. V dropped 0 bases and J dropped 0 bases, with 7 bases sitting between them. The CDR3 totals 15 residues. The germline V gene has CDR1 SGHRS and CDR2 YFSETQ.

This rearrangement joins TRBV5-6 to TRBJ2-5, with D maybe TRBD2 (6 bases). Trimming removed 4 bases at V and 1 base at J, with 11 bases between. CDR1 is SGHDT and CDR2 is YYEEEE in the germline V gene. The CDR3 sequence is 14 residues long. CDR3 sequence: CASSLTGVQETQYF. The CDR3 coding sequence is TGTGCCAGCAGCCTTACGGGGGTCCAAGAGACCCAGTACTTC.

The chain recombines TRBV30 with TRBJ2-3; TRBD2 aligns across 11 bases. The germline V gene has CDR1 GTSNPN and CDR2 SVGIG (reference sequence). CDR3 length equals 17 residues. After removal of 2 bases from V and 1 base from J, the junction contained 8 bases not matched to a gene. Here the CDR3 DNA reads TGTGCCTGGAGTCTTAATAGCGGGAGGGTTCGCACAGATACGCAGTATTTT. This sequence encodes CAWSLNSGRVRTDTQYF.

The chain couples TRBV5-5 to TRBJ1-5, with 10 bases lining up with TRBD1. The CDR3 covers 14 residues. With 4 bases clipped from V and 4 bases from J, the junction kept 2 bases outside the gene matches. Looked up from germline, CDR1 is SGHKS and CDR2 is YYEKEE (reference sequence). CDR3 sequence reads: CASSGGQGNQPQHF. CDR3 nucleotides: TGTGCCAGCAGCGGGGGACAGGGGAATCAGCCCCAGCATTTT.

V and J are TRBV27 and TRBJ2-5; 16 bases agree with TRBD2. Germline V CDR1 and CDR2: MNHEY, SMNVEV (reference sequence). This CDR3 is 19 amino acids long. Trimming took 6 bases from V and 7 from J; bases not matched to a gene: 17. CDR3 nucleotides: TGTGCCAGCAGCCAACCCGGGACTAGCGGGGGGGGCCCCCCGGGGACCCAGTACTTC. Its translation: CASSQPGTSGGGPPGTQYF.

The chain couples TRBV5-8 to TRBJ1-1; D is possibly TRBD1 (6 bases). CDR1 is SGHTS, CDR2 YDEGEE, per germline. The V gene lost 4 bases and the J gene lost 7 bases, with 17 bases spanning the gap. The CDR3 totals 14 residues. CDR3 residues: CASSHRVLNVEAFF. The CDR3 region has the DNA TGTGCCAGCAGCCACAGGGTCTTAAATGTTGAAGCTTTCTTT.

The chain carries TRBV5-1 and TRBJ1-1; no clear D gene. The germline V and J ends were trimmed by 4 bases and 0 bases, with 10 bases remaining between them. This CDR3 has 14 residues. Germline assignment: CDR1 SGHRS and CDR2 YFSETQ. The CDR3 is CASSPGSMNTEAFF. The CDR3, as DNA: TGCGCCAGCAGCCCAGGTTCTATGAACACTGAAGCTTTCTTT.

In DNA form, the CDR3 reads TGTGCCAGCTCACTAGCGGGACAGGGCCACACTGAAGCTTTCTTT. Translated: CASSLAGQGHTEAFF. The chain joins TRBV18 to TRBJ1-1, with TRBD1 matching over 9 bases. Trimming cost V 4 bases and J 3 bases; bases outside gene matches: 6. The CDR3 contains 15 residues. The germline V gene has CDR1 KGHSH and CDR2 LQKENI.

The chain couples TRBV27 to TRBJ1-2; 9 bases line up with TRBD1. The junction had 16 bases not matched to a gene; V was cut back by 6 bases and J by 11 bases. CDR3 size: 15 residues. The germline V gene encodes CDR1 MNHEY and CDR2 SMNVEV (reference sequence). CDR3 amino acids: CASRSPGTGMASYTF. CDR3 in DNA: TGTGCCAGCAGAAGTCCAGGGACAGGGATGGCGTCGTACACCTTC.

The chain couples TRBV11-1 to TRBJ2-3; TRBD2 is a possible D gene (6 bases). The ends were cut back, 3 bases at V and 9 bases at J, with 22 bases in the middle. Germline V gene lookup returns CDR1 SGHAT and CDR2 FQDESV (reference sequence). The CDR3 sequence is 16 residues long. CDR3 residues: CASSLMDSGTASTQYF. The CDR3 bases are TGTGCCAGCAGCTTGATGGATTCCGGGACTGCCTCCACGCAGTATTTT.

The chain recombines TRBV29-1 with TRBJ2-1, with 8 bases fitting TRBD2. V lost 7 bases to trimming and J lost 6 bases; unmatched junction nucleotides: 5. The CDR3 extends over 12 amino acids. The germline CDR1 and CDR2 sequences are SQVTM and ANQGSEA. CDR3 amino acids: CSDLGLGNEQFF. In DNA form, the CDR3 reads TGCAGCGATCTGGGACTAGGCAATGAGCAGTTCTTC.

J is TRBJ1-1 and V is TRBV11-2; 8 nucleotides align to TRBD1. Germline V CDR1 and CDR2: SGHAT, FQNNGV. The CDR3 totals 13 residues. Trimming at V came to 5 bases and at J to 7 bases, leaving 6 bases not matched to a gene. The CDR3 region has the DNA TGTGCCAGCAGCCCTACAGGGGGTAGTGAAGCTTTCTTT. Amino acids: CASSPTGGSEAFF.

The chain carries TRBV2 and TRBJ1-5; perhaps TRBD1 as D (5 bases). Germline V CDR1 and CDR2: SNHLY, FYNNEI. V lost 0 bases to trimming and J lost 5 bases, with 14 bases between them. The CDR3 consists of 16 residues. The CDR3 sequence: CASSEALGQGYQPQHF. CDR3 nucleotide sequence: TGTGCCAGCAGTGAAGCGCTAGGCCAGGGCTATCAGCCCCAGCATTTT.

The rearrangement joins TRBV3-1 (or the pseudogene TRBV3-2) to TRBJ2-2, with D perhaps matching TRBD2 (5 bases). Germline V gene sequence: CDR1 LGHDT, CDR2 YNNKEL (reference sequence). This CDR3 spans 15 amino acids. Trimming stripped 0 bases from V and 3 bases from J, with 8 bases between. The CDR3 DNA is TGTGCCAGCAGCCAAGATCGAGGGTACACCGGGGAGCTGTTTTTT. As protein: CASSQDRGYTGELFF.

V gene TRBV27 combines with J gene TRBJ1-2, with unresolved D. This CDR3 region has 14 residues. Trimming removed 1 base at V and 4 bases at J, with 10 bases between. Germline V gene lookup returns CDR1 MNHEY and CDR2 SMNVEV (reference sequence). The CDR3 is CASSLLGGSYGYTF. In nucleotides, the CDR3 is TGTGCCAGCAGTTTATTGGGAGGGTCCTATGGCTACACCTTC.

Concerning this clone itself: A much larger clone lies one base from this, so it may be a read error. The CDR3 protein is CASSLGQGGYEQYF. The CDR3 DNA is TGTGCCAGCAGCTTGGGACAGGGGGGCTACGAGCAGTACTTC. The chain carries TRBV6-5 and TRBJ2-7; 11 bases match TRBD1. The ends lost 6 bases at V and 3 bases at J; junction bases unmatched: 4. Germline loops: CDR1 MNHEY, CDR2 SVGAGI. The CDR3 consists of 14 residues.

This clone has a single count. The chain is built from TRBV19 and TRBJ1-2, with a weak D call TRBD1 (5 bases). CDR1 and CDR2 (germline): LNHDA, SQIVND (reference sequence). V lost 7 bases to trimming and J lost 1 base, with 13 bases between them. The CDR3 runs to 14 residues. The CDR3 spells CASTLVRGNYGYTF. The CDR3 nucleotides read TGTGCCAGTACCCTAGTAAGGGGTAACTATGGCTACACCTTC.

The genes are TRBV7-9 and TRBJ1-3; D remains ambiguous. In germline, CDR1 is SEHNR, CDR2 FQNEAQ (reference sequence). V dropped 6 bases and J dropped 2 bases, with 14 bases sitting between them. The CDR3 has 15 amino acids. The CDR3 DNA reads as TGTGCCAGCAGACCCGCGGGGTTGGCTGGAAACACCATATATTTT. This gives the protein CASRPAGLAGNTIYF.

The CDR3 DNA reads as TGTGCCAGTAGTATCCAGGAAAACCGGGGCTACACCTTC. This gives the protein CASSIQENRGYTF. The chain joins TRBV19 to TRBJ1-2; D call uncertain. This CDR3 is 13 amino acids long. V lost 3 bases, J lost 8 bases, and 13 bases lay in between. CDR1 is LNHDA and CDR2 is SQIVND in the germline V gene (reference sequence).

Only a few counts were recorded for this clone. V gene TRBV5-8 combines with J gene TRBJ2-7; D is perhaps TRBD2 (6 bases). This CDR3 is 12 amino acids long. CDR1 and CDR2 (germline): SGHTS, YDEGEE. V was trimmed by 4 bases and J by 4 bases, leaving 9 bases between them. The CDR3 DNA follows: TGTGCCAGCAGCCCCAGCGGGTACGAGCAGTACTTC. It specifies CASSPSGYEQYF.

The CDR3 protein is CASSVAGTPWRAIYF. CDR3 nucleotide sequence: TGTGCCAGCAGCGTAGCGGGGACGCCTTGGAGGGCCATATATTTT. The chain uses TRBV9 and TRBJ1-3, with D perhaps matching TRBD1 (5 bases). V was trimmed by 0 bases and J by 11 bases, leaving 18 bases between them. The CDR3 length is 15 residues. The germline V gene has CDR1 SGDLS and CDR2 YYNGEE.

This sequence joins TRBV19 and TRBJ2-7, with 7 bases aligning to TRBD2. There are 12 residues in the CDR3. V lost 4 bases to trimming and J lost 3 bases; unmatched junction nucleotides: 0. Germline V CDR1 and CDR2: LNHDA, SQIVND (reference sequence). The DNA for the CDR3 is TGTGCCAGTAGTAGGGACTACTACGAGCAGTACTTC. Translated, it gives CASSRDYYEQYF.